The 8 T cell receptor beta chains below come from one sample, sequenced in a study of T cell responses to AZD1222 COVID-19 vaccine (dated by TCRdb to 2020 to 2022). Read against the paper, the sample's time point label means: baseline before first vaccination. The method was the immunoSEQ multiplex PCR assay. The clones in this table, taken by TCRdb from immuneACCESS, are in-frame only. Not every clone is retained; where verified, under half of the shortfall comes from an unresolved V gene, and the cause of the rest is unknown. A total of 99,000 or so clones appear in this sample, over 80% of them only once. The ten most abundant clones make up less than 9.5% of the sample. This sample comprised peripheral blood, obtained on day 0 of AZD1222 vaccination. These receptors were obtained from an adult in good health.

In its sample, this clone was seen a few times. The gene calls are TRBV28 and TRBJ1-2, with TRBD1 matching 7 bases. The CDR3 has 16 amino acids. V shed 2 bases and J 7 bases; nucleotides not matched to a gene: 13. Germline V gene sequence: CDR1 MDHEN, CDR2 SYDVKM. The CDR3 DNA is TGTGCCAGCAGTTTACCCTACCAGGGGGACGGTGTTGGCTACACCTTC. As protein: CASSLPYQGDGVGYTF.

The rearrangement uses TRBV4-3 and TRBJ2-7, with D maybe TRBD2 (6 bases). Germline V lookup: CDR1 LGHNA, CDR2 YSLEER. V was shortened by 0 bases and J by 0 bases, with 9 bases between the two germline ends. The CDR3 totals 15 residues. CDR3 region: CASSQEPGASYEQYF. As DNA, the CDR3 is TGCGCCAGCAGCCAAGAGCCGGGAGCCTCCTACGAGCAGTACTTC.

Note on this clone: Its ends do not fully match the called genes, so a read error is possible. V gene TRBV3-1 (or the pseudogene TRBV3-2) combines with J gene TRBJ2-2, with 7 bases lining up with TRBD1. Germline V gene sequence: CDR1 LGHDT, CDR2 YNNKEL (reference sequence). The length of the CDR3 is 15 residues. CDR3 nucleotide sequence: TGTGCCAGCTCCCGACAGGGAAAGAACGCCGGGGAGCTGTTTTTT. Its translation: CASSRQGKNAGELFF.

The rearrangement links TRBV2 to TRBJ1-5; tentative D call: TRBD1 (6 bases). Trimming removed 1 base at V and 4 bases at J, with 14 bases between. This CDR3 contains 16 residues. Looked up from germline, CDR1 is SNHLY and CDR2 is FYNNEI. The CDR3 nucleotides are TGTGCCAGCAGTGAAGGTTCAGGGGATAGGAATCAGCCCCAGCATTTT. This encodes CASSEGSGDRNQPQHF.

The CDR3 DNA sequence: TGTGCCAGCAGCCACCCTCAGGGGCGCACTGAAGCTTTCTTT. Encoded protein: CASSHPQGRTEAFF. The V and J genes are TRBV3-1 (or the pseudogene TRBV3-2) and TRBJ1-1; D perhaps matches TRBD1 (6 bases). The V end was cut by 3 bases, the J end by 4 bases, with 12 bases between. The CDR3 is made up of 14 amino acids. Germline CDR1 LGHDT, CDR2 YNNKEL (reference sequence).

The CDR3 DNA reads TGTGCCACCGAGGGACGGGGGGGAGAGACCCAGTACTTC. This gives the protein CATEGRGGETQYF. V usage is TRBV19 and J usage is TRBJ2-5; 8 bases are shared with TRBD2. V lost 10 bases to trimming and J lost 4 bases; unmatched junction nucleotides: 8. The germline CDR1 and CDR2 sequences are LNHDA and SQIVND (reference sequence). This CDR3 region has 13 residues.

This chain joins TRBV2 and TRBJ1-3; D not certain. The CDR3 sequence is 15 residues long. Trimming left V 6 bases short and J 4 bases short, with 16 bases between. Germline CDR1 and CDR2: SNHLY and FYNNEI. The CDR3 DNA reads as TGTGCCAGCAGCGCCTATACAAGTGGGGGAAACACCATATATTTT. Amino acids: CASSAYTSGGNTIYF. The full variable domain, completed using reference TRBV2 and TRBJ1-3, is EPEVTQTPSHQVTQMGQEVILRCVPISNHLYFYWYRQILGQKVEFLVSFYNNEISEKSEIFDDQFSVERPDGSNFTLKIRSTKLEDSAMYFCASSAYTSGGNTIYFGEGSWLTVV.

The chain has TRBV5-1 and TRBJ2-7; no definite D call. V gave up 0 bases and J gave up 7 bases, with 17 bases separating them. CDR1 is SGHRS, CDR2 YFSETQ, per germline. This CDR3 comprises 15 residues. Written as DNA, the CDR3 is TGCGCCAGCAGCTTGGCACTCGACCCACCCCAGGAGCAGTACTTC. Its translation is CASSLALDPPQEQYF.